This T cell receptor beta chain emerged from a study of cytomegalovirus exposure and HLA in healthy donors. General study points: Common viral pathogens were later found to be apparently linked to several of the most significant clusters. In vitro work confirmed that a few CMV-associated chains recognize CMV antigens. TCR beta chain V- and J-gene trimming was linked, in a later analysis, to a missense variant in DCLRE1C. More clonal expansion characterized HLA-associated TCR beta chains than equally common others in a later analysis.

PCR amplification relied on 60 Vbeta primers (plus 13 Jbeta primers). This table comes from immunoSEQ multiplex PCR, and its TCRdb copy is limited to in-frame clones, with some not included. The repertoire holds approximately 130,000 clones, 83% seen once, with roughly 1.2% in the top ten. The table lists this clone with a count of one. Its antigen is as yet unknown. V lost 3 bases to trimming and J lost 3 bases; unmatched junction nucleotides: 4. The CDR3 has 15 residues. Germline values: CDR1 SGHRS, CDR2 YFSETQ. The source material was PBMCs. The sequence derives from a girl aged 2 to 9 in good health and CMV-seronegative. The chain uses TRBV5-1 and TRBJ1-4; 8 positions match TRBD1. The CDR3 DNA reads TGCGCCAGCAGCTCGACAGGGGCGGCTAATGAAAAACTGTTTTTT. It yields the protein CASSSTGAANEKLFF.